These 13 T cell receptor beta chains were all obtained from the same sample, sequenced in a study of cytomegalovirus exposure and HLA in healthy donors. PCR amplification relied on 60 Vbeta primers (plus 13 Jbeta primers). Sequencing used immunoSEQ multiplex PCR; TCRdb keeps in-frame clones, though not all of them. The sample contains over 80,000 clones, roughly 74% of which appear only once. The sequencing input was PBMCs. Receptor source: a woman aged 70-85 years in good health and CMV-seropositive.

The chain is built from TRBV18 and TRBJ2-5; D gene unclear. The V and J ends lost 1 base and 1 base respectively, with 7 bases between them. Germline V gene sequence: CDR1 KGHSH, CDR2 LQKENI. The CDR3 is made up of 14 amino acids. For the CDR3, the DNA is TGTGCCAGCTCACCACGGGCAGCCCAAGAGACCCAGTACTTC. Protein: CASSPRAAQETQYF. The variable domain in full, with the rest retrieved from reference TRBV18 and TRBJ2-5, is NAGVMQNPRHLVRRRGQEARLRCSPMKGHSHVYWYRQLPEEGLKFMVYLQKENIIDESGMPKERFSAEFPKEGPSILRIQQVVRGDSAAYFCASSPRAAQETQYFGPGTRLLVL.

In DNA form, the CDR3 reads TGTGCCAGCAGCAACAGGGACGGAGATCAGCCCCAGCATTTT. It encodes CASSNRDGDQPQHF. The chain carries TRBV7-9 and TRBJ1-5, with D possibly being TRBD1 (6 bases). There are 14 residues in the CDR3. The germline CDR1 and CDR2 sequences are SEHNR and FQNEAQ (reference sequence). Trimming removed 5 bases at V and 5 bases at J, with 13 bases between.

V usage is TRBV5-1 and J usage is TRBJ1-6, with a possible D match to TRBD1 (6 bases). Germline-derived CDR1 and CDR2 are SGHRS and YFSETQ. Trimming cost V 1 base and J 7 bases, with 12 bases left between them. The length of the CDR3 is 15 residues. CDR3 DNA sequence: TGCGCCAGCAGCTTGCAGGGTACAGGGAATTCACCCCTCCACTTT. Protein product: CASSLQGTGNSPLHF.

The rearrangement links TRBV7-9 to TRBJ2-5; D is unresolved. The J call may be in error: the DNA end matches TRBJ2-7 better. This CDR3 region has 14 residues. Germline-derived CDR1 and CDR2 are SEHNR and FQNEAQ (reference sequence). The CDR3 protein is CASSLVDTSYEQYF. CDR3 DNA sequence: TGTGCCAGCAGCTTAGTTGATACCTCCTACGAGCAGTACTTC.

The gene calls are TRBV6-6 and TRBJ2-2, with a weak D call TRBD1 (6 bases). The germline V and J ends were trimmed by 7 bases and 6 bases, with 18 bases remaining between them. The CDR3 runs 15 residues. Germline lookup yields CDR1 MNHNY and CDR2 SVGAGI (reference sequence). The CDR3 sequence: CASTRTKQGSGELFF. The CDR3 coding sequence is TGTGCCAGCACCAGGACAAAGCAGGGGTCCGGGGAGCTGTTTTTT.

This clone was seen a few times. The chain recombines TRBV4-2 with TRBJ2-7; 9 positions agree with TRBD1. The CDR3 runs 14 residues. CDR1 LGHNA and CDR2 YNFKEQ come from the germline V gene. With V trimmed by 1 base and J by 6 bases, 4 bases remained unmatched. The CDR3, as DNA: TGTGCCAGCAGCCAAGGGACAGGGGAAAGCGAGCAGTACTTC. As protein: CASSQGTGESEQYF.

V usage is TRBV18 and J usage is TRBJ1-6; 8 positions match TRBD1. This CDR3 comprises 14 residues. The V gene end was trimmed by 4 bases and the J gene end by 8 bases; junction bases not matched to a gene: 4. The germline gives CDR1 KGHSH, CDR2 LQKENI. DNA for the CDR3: TGTGCCAGCTCACAAGGACAGGGTGATTCACCCCTCCACTTT. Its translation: CASSQGQGDSPLHF.

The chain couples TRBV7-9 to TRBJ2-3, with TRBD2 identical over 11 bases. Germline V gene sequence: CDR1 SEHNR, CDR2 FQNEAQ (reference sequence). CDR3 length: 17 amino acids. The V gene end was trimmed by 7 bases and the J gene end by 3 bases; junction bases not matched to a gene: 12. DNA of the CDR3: TGTGCCAGCACCAAGACTAGCGGGGCTAGAGGAACAGATACGCAGTATTTT. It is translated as CASTKTSGARGTDTQYF.

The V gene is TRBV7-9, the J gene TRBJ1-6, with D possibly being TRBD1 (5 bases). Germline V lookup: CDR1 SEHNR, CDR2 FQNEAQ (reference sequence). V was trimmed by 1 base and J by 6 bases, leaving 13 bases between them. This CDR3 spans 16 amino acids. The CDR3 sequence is CASSLVRQLVNSPLHF. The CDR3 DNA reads TGTGCCAGCAGCTTAGTGAGACAGTTGGTTAATTCACCCCTCCACTTT.

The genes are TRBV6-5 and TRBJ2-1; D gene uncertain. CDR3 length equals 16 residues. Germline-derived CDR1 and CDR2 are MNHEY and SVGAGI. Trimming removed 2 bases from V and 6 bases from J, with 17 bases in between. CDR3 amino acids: CASSYVGRISGNEQFF. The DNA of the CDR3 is TGTGCCAGCAGTTACGTAGGCAGGATATCCGGCAATGAGCAGTTCTTC.

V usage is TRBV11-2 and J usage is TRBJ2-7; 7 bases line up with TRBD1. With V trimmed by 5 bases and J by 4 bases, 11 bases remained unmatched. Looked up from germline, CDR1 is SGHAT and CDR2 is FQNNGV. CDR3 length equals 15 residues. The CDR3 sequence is CASSVNPGQIYEQYF. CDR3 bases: TGTGCCAGCAGCGTGAACCCGGGACAGATATACGAGCAGTACTTC.

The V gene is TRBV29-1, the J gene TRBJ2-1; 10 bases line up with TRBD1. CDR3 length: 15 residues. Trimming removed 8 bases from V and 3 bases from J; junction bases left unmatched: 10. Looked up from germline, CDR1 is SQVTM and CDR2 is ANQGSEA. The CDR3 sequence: CSFNDRGPYYNEQFF. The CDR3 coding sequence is TGCAGCTTCAACGACAGGGGGCCTTACTACAATGAGCAGTTCTTC.

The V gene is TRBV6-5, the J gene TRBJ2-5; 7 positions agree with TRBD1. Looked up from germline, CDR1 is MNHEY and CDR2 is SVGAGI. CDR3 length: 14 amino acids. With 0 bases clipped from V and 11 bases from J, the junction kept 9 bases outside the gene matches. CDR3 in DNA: TGTGCCAGCAGTTACTCAGGACAGGCATCCGGGCAGTACTTC. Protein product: CASSYSGQASGQYF.